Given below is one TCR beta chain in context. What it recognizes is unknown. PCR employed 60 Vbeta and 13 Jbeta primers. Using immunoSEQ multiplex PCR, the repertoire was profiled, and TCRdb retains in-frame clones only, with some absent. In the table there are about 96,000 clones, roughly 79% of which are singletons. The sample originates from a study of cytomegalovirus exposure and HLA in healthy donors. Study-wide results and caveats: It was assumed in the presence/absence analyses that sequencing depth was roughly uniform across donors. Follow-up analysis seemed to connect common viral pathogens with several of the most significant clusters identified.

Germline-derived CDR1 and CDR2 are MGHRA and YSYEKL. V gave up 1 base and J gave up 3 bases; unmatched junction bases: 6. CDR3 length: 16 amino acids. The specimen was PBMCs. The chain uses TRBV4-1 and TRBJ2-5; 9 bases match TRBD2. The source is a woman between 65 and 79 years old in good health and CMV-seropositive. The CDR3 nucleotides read TGCGCCAGCAGCCAAGGGGAAGCTAGCGGGGAAGAGACCCAGTACTTC. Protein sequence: CASSQGEASGEETQYF.